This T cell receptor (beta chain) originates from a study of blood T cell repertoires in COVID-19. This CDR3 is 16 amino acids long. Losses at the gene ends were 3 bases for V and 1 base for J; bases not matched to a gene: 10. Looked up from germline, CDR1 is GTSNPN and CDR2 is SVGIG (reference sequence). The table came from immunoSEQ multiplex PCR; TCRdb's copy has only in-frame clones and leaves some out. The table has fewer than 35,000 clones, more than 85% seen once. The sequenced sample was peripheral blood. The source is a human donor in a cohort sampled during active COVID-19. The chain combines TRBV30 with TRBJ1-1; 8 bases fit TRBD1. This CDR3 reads CAWSMGQVGWNTEAFF. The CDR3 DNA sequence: TGTGCCTGGAGCATGGGACAGGTTGGGTGGAACACTGAAGCTTTCTTT.